Included here is one TCR beta chain sequence, with context. The target antigen is unknown. This sample is part of a study of T cells in localized non-small cell lung cancer. Study findings and constraints: Uninvolved neighboring lung showed the greatest T cell clonality, exceeding tumor. Heterogeneity remains possible because sequencing was limited to only one tumor region.

Libraries were prepared by immunoSEQ multiplex PCR; TCRdb keeps only in-frame clonotypes and omits some of them. The sample consists of tens of thousands of clones, about 80% of them appearing once. The CDR3 contains 16 residues. Trimming took 3 bases from V and 3 from J; bases not matched to a gene: 12. In germline, CDR1 is SGHRS, CDR2 YFSETQ. The V call is TRBV5-1, the J call TRBJ2-7, with 7 bases that match TRBD2. The TCR originated in a female donor of 60 years or more with stage II squamous cell lung carcinoma. This specimen consisted of peripheral blood, obtained before any cancer treatment. The CDR3 reads CASSSLGRGTDYEQYF. The CDR3 DNA reads TGCGCCAGCAGCTCATTAGGGCGGGGGACCGACTACGAGCAGTACTTC. Variable domain in full (rest from reference TRBV5-1 and TRBJ2-7): KAGVTQTPRYLIKTRGQQVTLSCSPISGHRSVSWYQQTPGQGLQFLFEYFSETQRNKGNFPGRFSGRQFSNSRSEMNVSTLELGDSALYLCASSSLGRGTDYEQYFGPGTRLTVT.